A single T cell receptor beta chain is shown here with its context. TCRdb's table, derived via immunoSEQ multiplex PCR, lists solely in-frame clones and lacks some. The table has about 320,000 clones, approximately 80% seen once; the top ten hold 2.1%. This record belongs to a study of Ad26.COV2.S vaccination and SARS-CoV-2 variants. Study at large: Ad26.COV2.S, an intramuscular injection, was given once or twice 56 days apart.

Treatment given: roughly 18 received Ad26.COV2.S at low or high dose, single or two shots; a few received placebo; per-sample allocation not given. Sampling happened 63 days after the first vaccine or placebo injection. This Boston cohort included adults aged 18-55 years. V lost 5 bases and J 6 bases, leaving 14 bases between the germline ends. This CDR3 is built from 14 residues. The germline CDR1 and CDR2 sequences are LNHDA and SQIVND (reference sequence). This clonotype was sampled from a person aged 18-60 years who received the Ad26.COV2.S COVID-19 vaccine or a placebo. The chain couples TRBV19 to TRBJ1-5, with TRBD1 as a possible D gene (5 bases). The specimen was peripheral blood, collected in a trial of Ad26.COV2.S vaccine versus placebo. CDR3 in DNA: TGTGCCAGTAGTCCCGGGACGGGAAGTCAGCCCCAGCATTTT. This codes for CASSPGTGSQPQHF.